This is a list of T cell receptor beta chains from one sample in a study of T-cell reconstitution after alpha-beta-depleted transplantation in children. TCRdb re-derived calls from the PCR reads in MiXCR, one entry per CDR3 protein. The sample has hundreds of thousands of distinct CDR3 sequences; around a third are singletons. This specimen consisted of PBMCs from the stem cell graft donor, obtained from the stem cell graft. These receptors came from a human donor who donated a stem cell graft to a child with aplastic anemia. Each CDR3 is given with its conserved first and last residue. D genes are given only for firm matches. Expanded clones get a size class; other rows say once, few or many, or leave the size out.

>NA|TRBJ2-5|TRBV6-2/TRBV6-3|NA
CASSYSITAKETQYF
TGTGCCAGCAGTTACTCGATAACAGCAAAAGAGACCCAGTACTTC
>NA|TRBJ2-1|TRBV7-3|NA
CASSLFQALSYNEQFF
TGTGCCAGCAGCTTATTCCAGGCCCTCTCCTACAATGAGCAGTTCTTC
>many|TRBJ2-5|TRBV20-1|NA
CSASTGTQETQYF
TGCAGTGCTAGTACGGGAACCCAAGAGACCCAGTACTTC
>NA|TRBJ2-3|TRBV5-1|NA
CASSLGSGTNTDTQYF
TGCGCCAGCAGCTTGGGGTCCGGGACCAACACAGATACGCAGTATTTT
>few|TRBJ2-1|TRBV7-2|TRBD2
CASSLAGSGNGGEQFF
TGTGCCAGCAGCTTAGCGGGTAGCGGGAACGGTGGTGAGCAGTTCTTC
>NA|TRBJ1-1|TRBV18|NA
CASSPPLTGDGEAFF
TGTGCCAGCTCACCGCCCTTGACCGGTGACGGTGAAGCTTTCTTT
>few|TRBJ1-1|TRBV7-9|NA
CASTHPSGGLIEAFF
TGTGCCAGCACCCACCCAAGTGGGGGGCTGATTGAAGCTTTCTTT
>few|TRBJ2-5|TRBV11-2|TRBD1
CASSLVLLFGTVQETQYF
TGTGCCAGCAGCTTAGTTTTATTGTTTGGGACAGTCCAAGAGACCCAGTACTTC
>NA|TRBJ2-7|TRBV5-1|NA
CACREGQTSYEQYF
TGCGCCTGCCGAGAAGGACAGACCTCCTACGAGCAGTACTTC
>few|TRBJ2-1|TRBV29-1|TRBD2
CSVETSGIYEQFF
TGCAGCGTTGAGACTAGCGGGATATATGAGCAGTTCTTC
>NA|TRBJ2-5|TRBV7-2|NA
CASSLPGSGETQYF
TGTGCCAGCAGCTTACCCGGGAGCGGGGAGACCCAGTACTTC
>few|TRBJ2-5|TRBV20-1|TRBD2
CSALAGGRRETQYF
TGCAGTGCTTTAGCGGGAGGGCGAAGGGAGACCCAGTACTTC
>NA|TRBJ2-5|TRBV12-3/TRBV12-4|NA
CASSFSLGPNETQYF
TGTGCCAGCAGTTTCTCCCTGGGGCCCAATGAGACCCAGTACTTC
>few|TRBJ1-1|TRBV6-1|TRBD1
CASSLQGAYTEAFF
TGTGCCAGCAGCCTACAGGGGGCGTACACTGAAGCTTTCTTT
>once|TRBJ2-1|TRBV12-3/TRBV12-4|NA
CASRLERPYNEQFF
TGTGCCAGCAGGCTAGAGCGCCCGTACAATGAGCAGTTCTTC
>NA|TRBJ1-2|TRBV12-3/TRBV12-4|TRBD1
CTSSLWAVSGQRKGRGYTF
TGTACCAGCAGTTTATGGGCTGTCTCGGGACAGCGCAAGGGAAGGGGCTACACCTTC
>NA|TRBJ2-5|TRBV7-6|TRBD2
CASSARTSDETQYF
TGTGCCAGCAGCGCAAGGACTAGCGACGAGACCCAGTACTTC
>few|TRBJ2-7|TRBV5-1|NA
CASSLYADMSYEQYF
TGCGCCAGCAGCTTGTATGCCGACATGTCCTACGAGCAGTACTTC
>NA|TRBJ1-5|TRBV7-8|NA
CASSLTRDNQPQHF
TGTGCCAGCAGCCTGACGAGGGACAATCAGCCCCAGCATTTT
>few|TRBJ2-3|TRBV27|TRBD2
CASSRGLAGGTTDTQYF
TGTGCCAGCAGCCGCGGACTAGCGGGAGGGACCACAGATACGCAGTATTTT
>NA|TRBJ1-5|TRBV27|NA
CASSLGAGLNQPQHF
TGTGCCAGCAGTTTAGGGGCAGGTCTTAATCAGCCCCAGCATTTT
>NA|TRBJ1-2|TRBV29-1|NA
CSVLRGSYGYTF
TGCAGCGTTTTAAGGGGCAGTTATGGCTACACCTTC
>NA|TRBJ1-5|TRBV28|NA
CASSPSRWDQPQHF
TGTGCCAGCAGTCCCTCGAGGTGGGATCAGCCCCAGCATTTT
>NA|TRBJ2-7|TRBV5-1|TRBD1
CASSLGWTGAFYEQYF
TGCGCCAGCAGCTTGGGGTGGACAGGGGCGTTCTACGAGCAGTACTTC
>NA|TRBJ2-7|TRBV28|TRBD2
CASGGRLAGLFRAGEQYF
TGTGCCAGCGGGGGACGACTAGCGGGACTATTTAGAGCTGGGGAGCAGTACTTC
>NA|TRBJ2-1|TRBV7-2|TRBD2
CASSFTPLAGGPLEQFF
TGTGCCAGCAGCTTTACGCCACTAGCGGGAGGGCCCCTGGAGCAGTTCTTC
>NA|TRBJ1-1|TRBV6-1|TRBD1
CASSPRGENTEAFF
TGTGCCAGCAGCCCCAGGGGGGAGAACACTGAAGCTTTCTTT
>few|TRBJ1-1|TRBV6-5|NA
CASSYAGTVNTEAFF
TGTGCCAGCAGTTACGCTGGGACTGTGAACACTGAAGCTTTCTTT
>NA|TRBJ2-2|TRBV20-1|TRBD1
CSAGQGTGELFF
TGCAGTGCTGGACAGGGAACCGGGGAGCTGTTTTTT
>NA|TRBJ2-2|TRBV6-1|TRBD1
CASSAGQGSIGELFF
TGTGCCAGCAGCGCGGGACAGGGATCCATCGGGGAGCTGTTTTTT
>NA|TRBJ2-7|TRBV12-3/TRBV12-4|NA
CASRDGLQASYEQYF
TGTGCCAGCCGCGATGGACTTCAAGCCTCCTACGAGCAGTACTTC
>few|TRBJ1-1|TRBV20-1|NA
CSADEVTEAFF
TGCAGCGCGGATGAGGTAACTGAAGCTTTCTTT
>NA|TRBJ2-3|TRBV20-1|NA
CSARDRQGRLDTQYF
TGCAGTGCTAGAGACCGGCAGGGGAGGTTGGATACGCAGTATTTT
>NA|TRBJ1-1|TRBV18|TRBD1
CASSPQVNLGQIEAFF
TGTGCCAGCTCACCACAGGTCAATTTGGGACAGATTGAAGCTTTCTTT